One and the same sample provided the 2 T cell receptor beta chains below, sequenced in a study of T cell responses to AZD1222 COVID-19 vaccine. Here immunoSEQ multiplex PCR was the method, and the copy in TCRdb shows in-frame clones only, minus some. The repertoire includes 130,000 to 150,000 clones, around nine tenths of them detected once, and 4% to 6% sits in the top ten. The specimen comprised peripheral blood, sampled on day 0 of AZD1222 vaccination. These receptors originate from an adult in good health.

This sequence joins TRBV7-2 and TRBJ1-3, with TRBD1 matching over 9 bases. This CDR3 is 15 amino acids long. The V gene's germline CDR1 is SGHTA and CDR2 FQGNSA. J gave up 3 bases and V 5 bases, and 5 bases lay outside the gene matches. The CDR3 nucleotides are TGTGCCAGCAGCATACAGGGGGCAAATGGAAACACCATATATTTT. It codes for CASSIQGANGNTIYF.

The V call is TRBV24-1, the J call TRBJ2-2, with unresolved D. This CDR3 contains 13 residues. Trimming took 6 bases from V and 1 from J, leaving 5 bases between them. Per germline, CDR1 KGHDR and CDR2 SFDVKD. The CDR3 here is CATSKGNTGELFF. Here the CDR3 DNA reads TGTGCCACCAGTAAAGGGAACACCGGGGAGCTGTTTTTT.